The rows below give T cell receptor beta chains drawn from one sample of a study of beta chain features in type 1 diabetes. Clones were sequenced by immunoSEQ multiplex PCR, and TCRdb holds only the in-frame ones, with some missing. The repertoire holds around 130,000 clones, with approximately 10% as singletons. The sequencing input was central memory CD4+ T cells from blood. Every receptor here comes from a man aged 25-45 years with type 1 diabetes. CDR3s include the opening cysteine and the closing phenylalanine or tryptophan. D genes are given only for firm matches. Only some rows state a clone size, as once, few, many or a class for expanded clones.

NA,TRBV30,TRBJ1-6,NA,TGTGCCTGGAACGAGGAAAATAATTCACCCCTCCACTTT,CAWNEENNSPLHF
NA,TRBV5-1,TRBJ2-7,NA,TGCGCCAGCAGTTACGGACCGGAGGCGGGCGAGCAGTACTTC,CASSYGPEAGEQYF
NA,TRBV11-2,TRBJ2-2,NA,TGTGCCAGCACCCCGGGATCGGGCACCGGGGAGCTGTTTTTT,CASTPGSGTGELFF
few,TRBV7-2,TRBJ2-2,TRBD2,TGTGCCAGCACCCTCGGGACTAGCGGGGGGGCCGGGAACACCGGGGAGCTGTTTTTT,CASTLGTSGGAGNTGELFF
NA,TRBV2,TRBJ2-1,NA,TGTGCCAGCAGGAGCGTGACGGAGACTCCAAAGCAGTTCTTC,CASRSVTETPKQFF
NA,TRBV29-1,TRBJ1-2,NA,TGCAGCGTTGCCATCGGGACATCGTATGGCTACACCTTC,CSVAIGTSYGYTF
few,TRBV5-6,TRBJ2-3,TRBD2,TGTGCCAGCAGCAGACCAGCGGGGGTGAGCACAGATACGCAGTATTTT,CASSRPAGVSTDTQYF
few,TRBV5-4,TRBJ1-2,NA,TGTGCCAGCAGCGGGGCTGGCAGCTTCTATGGCTACACCTTC,CASSGAGSFYGYTF
many,TRBV5-1,TRBJ2-7,NA,TGCGCCAGCAGCTTGGGGTCTACCGAGCAGTACTTC,CASSLGSTEQYF
NA,TRBV2,TRBJ1-1,NA,TGTGCCAGCAGGCCTGACAGCATGAACACTGAAGCTTTCTTT,CASRPDSMNTEAFF
NA,TRBV30,TRBJ1-6,NA,TGTGCCTGGACGGACCCGGGATCACCCCTCCACTTT,CAWTDPGSPLHF
few,TRBV5-4,TRBJ2-7,NA,TGTGCCAGCAGCTTGGCGCTACAGGGCCACGAGCAGTACTTC,CASSLALQGHEQYF
NA,TRBV11-2,TRBJ2-5,TRBD2,TGTGCCAGCAGCTTAGGCCTAGCGGGGCGGGAGACCCAGTACTTC,CASSLGLAGRETQYF
NA,TRBV7-9,TRBJ2-6,NA,TGTGCCAGCAAACCTACACCTAGCCAGGTTTCTGGGGCCAACGTCCTGACTTTC,CASKPTPSQVSGANVLTF
NA,TRBV2,TRBJ2-2,TRBD1,TGTGCCAGCTCGACCGGGACAGGGGTCACCGGGGAGCTGTTTTTT,CASSTGTGVTGELFF
few,TRBV4-3,TRBJ1-1,NA,TGCGCCAGCAGCCATGAGGGTGGACTAACCACTGAAGCTTTCTTT,CASSHEGGLTTEAFF
few,TRBV5-4,TRBJ2-2,NA,TGTGCCAGCAGCCTGGCGGGCCAGGGCCCCACCGGGGAGCTGTTTTTT,CASSLAGQGPTGELFF
few,TRBV2,TRBJ2-7,TRBD1,TGTGCCAGCAATACGTTGGGGTCGGGACAGGGTTTCAACGAGCAGTACTTC,CASNTLGSGQGFNEQYF
few,TRBV11-2,TRBJ2-1,NA,TGTGCCAGCAGCCGTTTATTGACAGGGAGGTACAATGAGCAGTTCTTC,CASSRLLTGRYNEQFF
NA,TRBV5-4,TRBJ2-1,NA,TGTGCCAGCAGCACGGACAGTAATGAGCAGTTCTTC,CASSTDSNEQFF
few,TRBV7-2,TRBJ2-5,TRBD2,TGTGCCAGCAGCTTAGCAGCGGGACCGGAGCAGTACTTC,CASSLAAGPEQYF
NA,TRBV5-1,TRBJ2-1,NA,TGCGCCAGCGGGCAGTCCTCCCAGGGTGAGCAGTTCTTC,CASGQSSQGEQFF
few,TRBV7-3,TRBJ1-2,TRBD1,TGTGCCAGCAGCTCCGCAGGGTTACAGGGGGTAAACTATGGCTACACCTTC,CASSSAGLQGVNYGYTF
few,TRBV18,TRBJ2-3,NA,TGTGCCAGCTCGCTTACCCCAGGGGTGGGCGATACGCAGTATTTT,CASSLTPGVGDTQYF
few,TRBV7-9,TRBJ2-1,NA,TGTGCCAGCAGCCGCGGGGTCTTAGCCTACAATGAGCAGTTCTTC,CASSRGVLAYNEQFF
few,TRBV18,TRBJ1-1,NA,TGTGCCAGCTCACCGTTCACAGGGAACACTGAAGCTTTCTTT,CASSPFTGNTEAFF
NA,TRBV6-1,TRBJ2-7,TRBD1,TGTGCCAGCAGTGTAGAGGGGGCGTTTGAGCAGTACTTC,CASSVEGAFEQYF
NA,TRBV11-2,TRBJ2-7,TRBD1,TGTGCCAGCAGCCACGGGACAGCCGCCTACGAGCAGTACTTC,CASSHGTAAYEQYF
few,TRBV11-2,TRBJ2-1,TRBD2,TGTGCCAGCACCCCGGGGGGGGGAAATGAGCAGTTCTTC,CASTPGGGNEQFF
few,TRBV6-5,TRBJ1-1,NA,TGTGCCAGCAGTTACTCGAGATCAGGGGACACTGAAGCTTTCTTT,CASSYSRSGDTEAFF
few,TRBV28,TRBJ1-2,TRBD1,TGTGCCAGCAGTGGAGGGGGCGCCTATGGCTACACCTTC,CASSGGGAYGYTF
NA,TRBV7-2,TRBJ2-1,TRBD1,TGTGCCAGCAGCGGACTGACAGGGTTCAATGAGCAGTTCTTC,CASSGLTGFNEQFF
NA,TRBV5-1,TRBJ2-1,NA,TGCGCCAGCAGCCAGGAGGGAAATGAGCAGTTCTTC,CASSQEGNEQFF
NA,TRBV7-2,TRBJ1-1,NA,TGTGCCAGCAGTGACTACGGACAGAAAGCTTTCTTT,CASSDYGQKAFF
many,TRBV28,TRBJ2-6,NA,TGTGCCAGCAGTTTTATCTCTGGGGCCAACGTCCTGACTTTC,CASSFISGANVLTF
few,TRBV7-2,TRBJ2-5,TRBD1,TGTGCCAGCAGCTCAGACAGGGCCCAAGAGACCCAGTACTTC,CASSSDRAQETQYF
NA,TRBV5-4,TRBJ2-4,NA,TGTGCCAGCAGCCTAAGGACAGAAAACATTCAGTACTTC,CASSLRTENIQYF
few,TRBV6-5,TRBJ2-5,TRBD1,TGTGCCAGCAGTCGGACAGGGGGAGAGACCCAGTACTTC,CASSRTGGETQYF
few,TRBV19,TRBJ1-5,NA,TGTGCCAGCAGGGGCGTCAATCAGCCCCAGCATTTT,CASRGVNQPQHF
many,TRBV18,TRBJ1-2,NA,TGTGCCAGCTCACCACAGGCGGCAGGCTACACCTTC,CASSPQAAGYTF
NA,TRBV11-2,TRBJ2-5,TRBD1,TGTGCCAGCAGCCAACAGGGGGGACAAGAGACCCAGTACTTC,CASSQQGGQETQYF
few,TRBV4-2,TRBJ2-7,NA,TGTGCCAGCAGTCAAGGGGTGGGTCGTTTAGCCACCTACGAGCAGTACTTC,CASSQGVGRLATYEQYF
few,TRBV30,TRBJ2-5,NA,TGTGCCTGGGGACTGGTGGGAGAGACCCAGTACTTC,CAWGLVGETQYF
few,TRBV11-2,TRBJ2-3,NA,TGTGCCAGCAGCCCATCTAGGTACCCAAGCACAGATACGCAGTATTTT,CASSPSRYPSTDTQYF
NA,TRBV7-9,TRBJ2-1,TRBD1,TGTGCCAGCAGCTACACGACAGGGGAGCAGTTCTTC,CASSYTTGEQFF
NA,TRBV18,TRBJ2-7,NA,TGTGCCAGCTCTCTCCTGACAGAATCCTACGAGCAGTACTTC,CASSLLTESYEQYF
NA,TRBV13,TRBJ2-5,TRBD2,TGTGCCAGCAGCGTAGCGGGGATGCAGGAGACCCAGTACTTC,CASSVAGMQETQYF
few,TRBV29-1,TRBJ1-4,TRBD1,TGCAGCGTGACCGGGACAGGGGATGAAAAACTGTTTTTT,CSVTGTGDEKLFF
few,TRBV28,TRBJ2-7,TRBD1,TGTGCCAGCAGCCCAGGACAGGGCCCCCACGAGCAGTACTTC,CASSPGQGPHEQYF